The clone carrying this T cell receptor beta chain was seen once. Its antigen is unknown. Reverse transcription of roughly 0.5 to 1 ug RNA was carried out with random hexamers. An immunoSEQ multiplex PCR amplified TCR beta CDR3 over 54 Vbeta and 13 Jbeta. Via MiXCR, TCRdb re-called the immunoSEQ multiplex PCR reads, giving one row per CDR3 protein. The sample records tens of thousands of distinct CDR3 sequences, 75% to 95% being singletons. This sample was included in a study of CD8 T cells in Susac syndrome. Whole-study results and caveats: The study conceded that its TCR sequencing and HLA analysis involved relatively few individuals.

Treatment-naive patients with stable or active relapsing-remitting disease were the multiple sclerosis controls. Germline trimming cut 4 bases from V and 6 bases from J; bases unmatched to any gene: 7. This CDR3 is 15 amino acids long. Per germline, CDR1 LGHDT and CDR2 YNNKEL (reference sequence). This sequence joins TRBV3-1 and TRBJ1-5; TRBD1 matches at 9 bases. The specimen was CD8+ T cells from PBMCs. The receptor was isolated from a human donor with multiple sclerosis. The DNA for the CDR3 is TGTGCCAGCAGCCCCCGACAGGGGGAGGGTCAGCCCCAGCATTTT. Amino acids: CASSPRQGEGQPQHF.